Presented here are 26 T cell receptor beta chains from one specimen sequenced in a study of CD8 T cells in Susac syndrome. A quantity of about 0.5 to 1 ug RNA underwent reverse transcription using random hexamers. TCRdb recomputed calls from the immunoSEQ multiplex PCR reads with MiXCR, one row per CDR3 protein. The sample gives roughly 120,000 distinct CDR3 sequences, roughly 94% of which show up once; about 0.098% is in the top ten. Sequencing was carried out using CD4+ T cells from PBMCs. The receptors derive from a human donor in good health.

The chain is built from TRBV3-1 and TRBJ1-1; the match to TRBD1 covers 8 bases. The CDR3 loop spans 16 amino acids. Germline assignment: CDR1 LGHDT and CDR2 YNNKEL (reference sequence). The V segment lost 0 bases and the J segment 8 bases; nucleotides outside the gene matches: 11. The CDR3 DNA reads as TGTGCCAGCAGCCAAGATCTCGGCAGGGGGCCTCCCGAAGCTTTCTTT. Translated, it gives CASSQDLGRGPPEAFF.

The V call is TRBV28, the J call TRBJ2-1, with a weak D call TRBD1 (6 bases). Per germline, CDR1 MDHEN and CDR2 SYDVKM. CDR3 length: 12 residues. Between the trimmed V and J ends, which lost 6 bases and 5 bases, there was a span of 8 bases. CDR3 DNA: TGTGCCAGCAGCCGACAGGACAATGAGCAGTTCTTC. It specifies CASSRQDNEQFF.

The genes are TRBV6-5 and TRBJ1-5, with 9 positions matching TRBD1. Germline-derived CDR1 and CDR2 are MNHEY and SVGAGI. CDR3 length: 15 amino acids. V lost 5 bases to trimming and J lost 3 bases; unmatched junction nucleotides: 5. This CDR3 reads CASSTRQGVNQPQHF. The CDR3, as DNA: TGTGCCAGCAGTACCCGACAGGGGGTCAATCAGCCCCAGCATTTT.

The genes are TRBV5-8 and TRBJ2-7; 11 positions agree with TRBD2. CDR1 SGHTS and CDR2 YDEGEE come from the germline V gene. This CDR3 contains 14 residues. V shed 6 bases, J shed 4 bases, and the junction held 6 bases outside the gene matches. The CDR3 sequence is CASIPSGRLYEQYF. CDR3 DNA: TGTGCCAGCATTCCTAGCGGGAGGTTGTACGAGCAGTACTTC.

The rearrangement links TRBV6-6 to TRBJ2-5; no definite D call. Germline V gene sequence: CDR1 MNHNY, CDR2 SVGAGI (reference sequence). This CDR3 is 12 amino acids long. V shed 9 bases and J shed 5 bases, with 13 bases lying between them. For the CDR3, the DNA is TGTGCCAGTGTTACGGATGGGGAGACCCAGTACTTC. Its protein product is CASVTDGETQYF.

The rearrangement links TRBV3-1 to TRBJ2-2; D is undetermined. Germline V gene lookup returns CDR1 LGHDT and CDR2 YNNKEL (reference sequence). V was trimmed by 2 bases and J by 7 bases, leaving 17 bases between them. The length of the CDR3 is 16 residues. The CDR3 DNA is TGTGCCAGCAGCCAAAGGGCTATAGCTGGGGTCGGGGAGCTGTTTTTT. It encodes CASSQRAIAGVGELFF.

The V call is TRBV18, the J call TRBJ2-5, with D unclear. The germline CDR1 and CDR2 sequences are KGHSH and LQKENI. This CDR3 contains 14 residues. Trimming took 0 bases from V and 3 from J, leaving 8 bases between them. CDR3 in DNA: TGTGCCAGCTCACCACCGGGGTCCAAAGAGACCCAGTACTTC. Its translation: CASSPPGSKETQYF.

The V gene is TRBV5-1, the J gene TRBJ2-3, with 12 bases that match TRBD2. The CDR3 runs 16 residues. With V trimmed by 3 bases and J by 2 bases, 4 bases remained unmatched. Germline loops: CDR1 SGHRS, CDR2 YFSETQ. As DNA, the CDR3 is TGCGCCAGCAGCTACCTAGCGGGAGGGGTCACAGATACGCAGTATTTT. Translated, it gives CASSYLAGGVTDTQYF.

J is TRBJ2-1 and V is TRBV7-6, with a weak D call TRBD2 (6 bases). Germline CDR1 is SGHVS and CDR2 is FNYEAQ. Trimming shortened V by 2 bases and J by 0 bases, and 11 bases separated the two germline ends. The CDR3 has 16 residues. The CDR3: CASSLLLASSYNEQFF. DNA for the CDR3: TGTGCCAGCAGCTTACTCCTAGCGAGCTCCTACAATGAGCAGTTCTTC.

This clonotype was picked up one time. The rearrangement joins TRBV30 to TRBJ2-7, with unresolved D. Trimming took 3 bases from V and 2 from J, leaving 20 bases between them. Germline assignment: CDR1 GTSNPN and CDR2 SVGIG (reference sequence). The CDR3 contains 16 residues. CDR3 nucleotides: TGTGCCTGGAGGCCCTCTAGACACAACCCGACCTACGAGCAGTACTTC. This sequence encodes CAWRPSRHNPTYEQYF.

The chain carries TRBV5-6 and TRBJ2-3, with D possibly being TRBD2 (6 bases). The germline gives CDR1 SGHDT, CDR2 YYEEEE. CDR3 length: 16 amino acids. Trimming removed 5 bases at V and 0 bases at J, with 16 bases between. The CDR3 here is CASSFTGLRSTDTQYF. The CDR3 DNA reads TGTGCCAGCAGTTTTACGGGACTGAGGAGCACAGATACGCAGTATTTT.

The DNA of the CDR3 is TGTGCCAGCAGCTTAGGCCTCTCGAACACTGAAGCTTTCTTT. Amino acids: CASSLGLSNTEAFF. This chain connects TRBV7-9 to TRBJ1-1; D is uncertain. This CDR3 contains 14 residues. V was cut by 1 base and J by 1 base, with 7 bases left in between. Germline V gives CDR1 SEHNR, CDR2 FQNEAQ (reference sequence).

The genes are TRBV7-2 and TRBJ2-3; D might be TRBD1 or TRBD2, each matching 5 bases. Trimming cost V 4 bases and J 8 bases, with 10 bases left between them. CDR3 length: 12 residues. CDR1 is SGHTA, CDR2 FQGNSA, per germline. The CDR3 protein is CASSWTGGTQYF. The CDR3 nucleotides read TGTGCCAGCAGCTGGACTGGGGGTACGCAGTATTTT.

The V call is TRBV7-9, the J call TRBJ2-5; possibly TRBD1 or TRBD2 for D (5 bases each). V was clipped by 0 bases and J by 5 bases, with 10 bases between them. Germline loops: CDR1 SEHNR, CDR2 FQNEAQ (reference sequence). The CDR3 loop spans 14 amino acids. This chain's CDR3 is CASSLASREETQYF. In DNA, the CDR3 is TGTGCCAGCAGCTTAGCGTCCAGGGAGGAGACCCAGTACTTC.

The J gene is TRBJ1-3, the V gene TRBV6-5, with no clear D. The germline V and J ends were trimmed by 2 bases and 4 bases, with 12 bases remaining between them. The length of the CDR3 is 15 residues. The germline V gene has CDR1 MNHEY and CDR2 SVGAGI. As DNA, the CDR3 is TGTGCCAGCAGTTACGATGGTTACGGCGGAAACACCATATATTTT. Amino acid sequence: CASSYDGYGGNTIYF.

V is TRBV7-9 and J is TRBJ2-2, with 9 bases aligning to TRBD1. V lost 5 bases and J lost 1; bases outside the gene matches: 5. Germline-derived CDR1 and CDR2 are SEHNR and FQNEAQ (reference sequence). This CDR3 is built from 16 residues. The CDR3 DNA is TGTGCCAGCAGCCTACAGGGGGCATTGAACACCGGGGAGCTGTTTTTT. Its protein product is CASSLQGALNTGELFF. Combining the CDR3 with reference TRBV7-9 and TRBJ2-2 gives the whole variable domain DTGVSQNPRHKITKRGQNVTFRCDPISEHNRLYWYRQTLGQGPEFLTYFQNEAQLEKSRLLSDRFSAERPKGSFSTLEIQRTEQGDSAMYLCASSLQGALNTGELFFGEGSRLTVL.

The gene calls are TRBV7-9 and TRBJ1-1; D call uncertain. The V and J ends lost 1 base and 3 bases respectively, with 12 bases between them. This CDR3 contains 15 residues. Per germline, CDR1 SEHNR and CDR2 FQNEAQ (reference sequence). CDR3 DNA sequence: TGTGCCAGCAGCTTAGGGTTCTGGAGGGACACTGAAGCTTTCTTT. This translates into CASSLGFWRDTEAFF.

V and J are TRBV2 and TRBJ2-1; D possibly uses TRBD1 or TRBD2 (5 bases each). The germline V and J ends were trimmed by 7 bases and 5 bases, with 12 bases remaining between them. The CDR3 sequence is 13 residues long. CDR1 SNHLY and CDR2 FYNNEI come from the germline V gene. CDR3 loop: CASTTGPDNEQFF. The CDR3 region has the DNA TGTGCCAGCACGACGGGACCAGACAATGAGCAGTTCTTC.

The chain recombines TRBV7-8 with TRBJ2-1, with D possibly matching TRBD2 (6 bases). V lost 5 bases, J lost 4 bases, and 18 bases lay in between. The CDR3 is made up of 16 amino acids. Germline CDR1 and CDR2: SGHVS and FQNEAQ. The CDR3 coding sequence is TGTGCCAGCAGCCCCAGCCTCGGGGGAGGTTACAATGAGCAGTTCTTC. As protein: CASSPSLGGGYNEQFF.

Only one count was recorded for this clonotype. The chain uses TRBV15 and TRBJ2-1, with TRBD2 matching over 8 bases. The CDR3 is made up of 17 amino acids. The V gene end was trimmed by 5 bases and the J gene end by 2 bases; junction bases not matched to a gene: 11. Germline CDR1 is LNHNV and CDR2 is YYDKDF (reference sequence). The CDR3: CATSRPSGGVTYNEQFF. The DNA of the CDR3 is TGTGCCACCAGCCGCCCGAGCGGGGGTGTGACCTACAATGAGCAGTTCTTC.

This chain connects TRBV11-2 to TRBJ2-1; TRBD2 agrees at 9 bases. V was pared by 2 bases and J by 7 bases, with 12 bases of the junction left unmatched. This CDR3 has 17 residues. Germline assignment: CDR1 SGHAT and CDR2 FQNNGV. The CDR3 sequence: CASSLLTGLASVNEQFF. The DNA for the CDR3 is TGTGCCAGCAGCTTATTAACGGGACTAGCAAGCGTAAATGAGCAGTTCTTC. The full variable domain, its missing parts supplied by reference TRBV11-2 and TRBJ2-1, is EAGVAQSPRYKIIEKRQSVAFWCNPISGHATLYWYQQILGQGPKLLIQFQNNGVVDDSQLPKDRFSAERLKGVDSTLKIQPAKLEDSAVYLCASSLLTGLASVNEQFFGPGTRLTVL.

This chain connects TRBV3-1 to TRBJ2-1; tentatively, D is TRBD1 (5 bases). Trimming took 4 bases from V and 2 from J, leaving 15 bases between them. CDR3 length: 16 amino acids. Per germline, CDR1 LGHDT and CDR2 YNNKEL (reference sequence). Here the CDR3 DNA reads TGTGCCAGCAGCCCCCCGGCAGGGATAGCCTACAATGAGCAGTTCTTC. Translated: CASSPPAGIAYNEQFF.

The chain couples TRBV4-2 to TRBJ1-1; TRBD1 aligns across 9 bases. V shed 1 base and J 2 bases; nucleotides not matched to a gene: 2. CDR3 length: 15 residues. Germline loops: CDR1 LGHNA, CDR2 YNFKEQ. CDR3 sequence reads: CASSQGTGVNTEAFF. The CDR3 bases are TGTGCCAGCAGCCAAGGGACAGGGGTAAACACTGAAGCTTTCTTT.

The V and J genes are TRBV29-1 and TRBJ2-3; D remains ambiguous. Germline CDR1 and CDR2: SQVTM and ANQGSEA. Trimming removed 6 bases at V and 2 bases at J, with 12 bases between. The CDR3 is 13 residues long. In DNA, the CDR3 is TGCAGCGTGGAAACGGCTGTCACAGATACGCAGTATTTT. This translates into CSVETAVTDTQYF.

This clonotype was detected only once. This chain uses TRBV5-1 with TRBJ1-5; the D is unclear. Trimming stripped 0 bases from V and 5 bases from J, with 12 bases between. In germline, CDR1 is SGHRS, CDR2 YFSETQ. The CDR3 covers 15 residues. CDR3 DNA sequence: TGCGCCAGCAGCTTGGAGGGCAGACCAGATCAGCCCCAGCATTTT. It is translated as CASSLEGRPDQPQHF.

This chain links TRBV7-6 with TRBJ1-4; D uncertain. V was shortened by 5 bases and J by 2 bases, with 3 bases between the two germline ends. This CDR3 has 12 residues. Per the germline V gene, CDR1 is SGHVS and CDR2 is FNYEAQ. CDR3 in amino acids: CASSRTNEKLFF. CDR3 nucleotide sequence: TGTGCCAGCAGCCGCACTAATGAAAAACTGTTTTTT.